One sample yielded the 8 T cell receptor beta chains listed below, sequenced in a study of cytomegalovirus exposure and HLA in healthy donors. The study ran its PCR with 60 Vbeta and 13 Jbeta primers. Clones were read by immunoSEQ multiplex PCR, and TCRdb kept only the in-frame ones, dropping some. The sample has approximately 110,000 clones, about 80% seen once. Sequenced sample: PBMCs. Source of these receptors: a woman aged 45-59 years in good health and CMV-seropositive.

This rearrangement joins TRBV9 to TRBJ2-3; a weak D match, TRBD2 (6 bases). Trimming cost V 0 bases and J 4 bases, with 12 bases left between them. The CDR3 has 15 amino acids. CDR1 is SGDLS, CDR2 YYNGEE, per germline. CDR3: CASSVAGREADTQYF. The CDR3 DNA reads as TGTGCCAGCAGCGTAGCGGGCAGGGAGGCAGATACGCAGTATTTT.

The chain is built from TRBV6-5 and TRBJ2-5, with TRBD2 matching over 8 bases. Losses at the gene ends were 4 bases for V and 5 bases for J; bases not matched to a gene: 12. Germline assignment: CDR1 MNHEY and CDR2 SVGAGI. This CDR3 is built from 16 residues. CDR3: CASSFSGVAEGETQYF. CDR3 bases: TGTGCCAGCAGTTTTAGCGGGGTCGCCGAGGGGGAGACCCAGTACTTC.

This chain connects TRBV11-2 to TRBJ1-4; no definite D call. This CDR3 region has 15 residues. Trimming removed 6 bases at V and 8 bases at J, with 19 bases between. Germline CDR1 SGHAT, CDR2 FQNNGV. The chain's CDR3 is CASSHISRRVEKLFF. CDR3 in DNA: TGTGCCAGCAGTCACATCTCCCGGCGGGTGGAAAAACTGTTTTTT.

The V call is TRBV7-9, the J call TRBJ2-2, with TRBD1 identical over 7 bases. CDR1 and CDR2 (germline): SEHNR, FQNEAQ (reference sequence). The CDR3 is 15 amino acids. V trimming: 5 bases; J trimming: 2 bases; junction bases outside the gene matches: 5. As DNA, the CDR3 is TGTGCCAGCAGCCGACAGGGCCCAAACACCGGGGAGCTGTTTTTT. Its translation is CASSRQGPNTGELFF.

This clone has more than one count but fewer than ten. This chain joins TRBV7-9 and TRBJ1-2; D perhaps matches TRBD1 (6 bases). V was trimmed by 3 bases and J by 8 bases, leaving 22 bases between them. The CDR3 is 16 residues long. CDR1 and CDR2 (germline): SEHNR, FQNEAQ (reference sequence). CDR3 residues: CASSLTSSTGRKGYTF. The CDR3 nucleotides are TGTGCCAGCAGCTTGACCTCTTCGACAGGTCGCAAGGGCTACACCTTC.

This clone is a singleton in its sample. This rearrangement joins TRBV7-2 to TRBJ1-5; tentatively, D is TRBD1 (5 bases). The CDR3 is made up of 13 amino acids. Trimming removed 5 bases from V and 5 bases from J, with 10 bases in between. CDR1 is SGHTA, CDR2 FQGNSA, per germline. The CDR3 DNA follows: TGTGCCAGCAGCCTTCAGGGTTATCAGCCCCAGCATTTT. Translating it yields CASSLQGYQPQHF. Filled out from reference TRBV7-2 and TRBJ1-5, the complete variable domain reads GAGVSQSPSNKVTEKGKDVELRCDPISGHTALYWYRQSLGQGLEFLIYFQGNSAPDKSGLPSDRFSAERTGGSVSTLTIQRTQQEDSAVYLCASSLQGYQPQHFGDGTRLSIL.

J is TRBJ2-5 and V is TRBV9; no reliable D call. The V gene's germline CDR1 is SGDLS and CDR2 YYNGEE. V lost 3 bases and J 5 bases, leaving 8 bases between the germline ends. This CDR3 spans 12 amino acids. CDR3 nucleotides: TGTGCCAGCAGCGACTTCGGGGAGACCCAGTACTTC. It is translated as CASSDFGETQYF.

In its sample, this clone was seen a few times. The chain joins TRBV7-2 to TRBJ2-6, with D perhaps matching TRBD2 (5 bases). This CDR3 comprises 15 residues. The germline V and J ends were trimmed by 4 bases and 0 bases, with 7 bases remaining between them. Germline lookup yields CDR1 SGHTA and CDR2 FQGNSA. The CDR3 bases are TGTGCCAGCAGCTCCCGGGACTCTGGGGCCAACGTCCTGACTTTC. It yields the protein CASSSRDSGANVLTF.